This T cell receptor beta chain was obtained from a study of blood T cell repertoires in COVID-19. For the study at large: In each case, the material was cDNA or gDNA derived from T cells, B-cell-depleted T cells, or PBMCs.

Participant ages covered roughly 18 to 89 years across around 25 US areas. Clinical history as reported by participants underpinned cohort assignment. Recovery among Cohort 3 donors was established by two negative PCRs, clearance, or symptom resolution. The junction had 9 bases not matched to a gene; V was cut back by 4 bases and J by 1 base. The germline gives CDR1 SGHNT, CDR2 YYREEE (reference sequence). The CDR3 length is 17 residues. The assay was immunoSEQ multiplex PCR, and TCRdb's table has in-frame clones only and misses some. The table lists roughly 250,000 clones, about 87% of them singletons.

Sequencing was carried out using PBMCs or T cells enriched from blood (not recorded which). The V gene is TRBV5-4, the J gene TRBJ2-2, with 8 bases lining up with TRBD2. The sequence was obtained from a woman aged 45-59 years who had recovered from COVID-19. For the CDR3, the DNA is TGTGCCAGCAGCCCCCATGGTAGCGGGGAGAACACCGGGGAGCTGTTTTTT. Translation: CASSPHGSGENTGELFF.